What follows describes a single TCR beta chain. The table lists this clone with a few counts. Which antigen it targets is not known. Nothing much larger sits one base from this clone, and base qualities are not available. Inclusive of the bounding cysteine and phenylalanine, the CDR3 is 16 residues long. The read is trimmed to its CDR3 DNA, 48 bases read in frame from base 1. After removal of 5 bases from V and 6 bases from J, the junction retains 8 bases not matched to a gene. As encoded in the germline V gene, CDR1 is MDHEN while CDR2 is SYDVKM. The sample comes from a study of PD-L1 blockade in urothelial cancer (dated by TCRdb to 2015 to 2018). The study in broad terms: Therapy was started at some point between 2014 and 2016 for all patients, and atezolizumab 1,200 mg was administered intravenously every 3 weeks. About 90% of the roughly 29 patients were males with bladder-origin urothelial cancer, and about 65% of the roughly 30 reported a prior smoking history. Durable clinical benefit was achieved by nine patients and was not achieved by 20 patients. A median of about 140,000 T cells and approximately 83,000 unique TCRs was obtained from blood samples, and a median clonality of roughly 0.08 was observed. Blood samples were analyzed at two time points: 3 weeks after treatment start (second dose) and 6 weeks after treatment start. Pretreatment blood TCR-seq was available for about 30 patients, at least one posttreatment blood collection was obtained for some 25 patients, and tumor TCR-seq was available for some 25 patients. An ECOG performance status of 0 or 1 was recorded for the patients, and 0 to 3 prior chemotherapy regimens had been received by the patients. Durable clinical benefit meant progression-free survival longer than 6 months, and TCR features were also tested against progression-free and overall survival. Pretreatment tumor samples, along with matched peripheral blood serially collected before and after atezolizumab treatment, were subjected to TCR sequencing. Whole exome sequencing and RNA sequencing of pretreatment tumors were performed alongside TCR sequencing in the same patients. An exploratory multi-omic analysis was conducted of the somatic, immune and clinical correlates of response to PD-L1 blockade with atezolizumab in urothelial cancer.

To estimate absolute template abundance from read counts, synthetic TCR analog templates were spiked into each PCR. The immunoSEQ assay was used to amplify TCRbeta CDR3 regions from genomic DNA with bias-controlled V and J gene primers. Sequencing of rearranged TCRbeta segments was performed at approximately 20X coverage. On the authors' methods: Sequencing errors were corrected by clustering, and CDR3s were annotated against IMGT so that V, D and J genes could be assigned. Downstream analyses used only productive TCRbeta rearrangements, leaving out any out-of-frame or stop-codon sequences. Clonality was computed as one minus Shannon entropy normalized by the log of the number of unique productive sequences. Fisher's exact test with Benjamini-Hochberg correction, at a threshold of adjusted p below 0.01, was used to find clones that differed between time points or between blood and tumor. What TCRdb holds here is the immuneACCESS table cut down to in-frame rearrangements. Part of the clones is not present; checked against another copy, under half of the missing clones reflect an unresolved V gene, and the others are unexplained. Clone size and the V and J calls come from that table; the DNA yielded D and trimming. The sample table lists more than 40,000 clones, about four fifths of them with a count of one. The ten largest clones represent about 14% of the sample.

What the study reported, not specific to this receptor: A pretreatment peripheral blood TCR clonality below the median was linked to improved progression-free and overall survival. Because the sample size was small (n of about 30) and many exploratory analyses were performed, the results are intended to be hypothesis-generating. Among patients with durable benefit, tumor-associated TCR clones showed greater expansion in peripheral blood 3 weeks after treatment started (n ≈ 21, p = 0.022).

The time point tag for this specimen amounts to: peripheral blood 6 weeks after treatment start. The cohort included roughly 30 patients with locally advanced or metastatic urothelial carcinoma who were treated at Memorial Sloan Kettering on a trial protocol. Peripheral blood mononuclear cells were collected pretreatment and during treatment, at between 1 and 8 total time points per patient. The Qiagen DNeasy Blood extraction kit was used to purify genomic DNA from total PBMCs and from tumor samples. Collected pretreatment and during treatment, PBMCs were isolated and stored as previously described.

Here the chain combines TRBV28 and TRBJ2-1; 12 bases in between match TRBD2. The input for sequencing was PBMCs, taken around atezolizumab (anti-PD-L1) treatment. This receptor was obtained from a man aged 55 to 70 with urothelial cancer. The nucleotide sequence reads TGTGCCAGCAGTCTAGGGACTAGCGGGTCCCTCAATGAGCAGTTCTTC. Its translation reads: CASSLGTSGSLNEQFF.